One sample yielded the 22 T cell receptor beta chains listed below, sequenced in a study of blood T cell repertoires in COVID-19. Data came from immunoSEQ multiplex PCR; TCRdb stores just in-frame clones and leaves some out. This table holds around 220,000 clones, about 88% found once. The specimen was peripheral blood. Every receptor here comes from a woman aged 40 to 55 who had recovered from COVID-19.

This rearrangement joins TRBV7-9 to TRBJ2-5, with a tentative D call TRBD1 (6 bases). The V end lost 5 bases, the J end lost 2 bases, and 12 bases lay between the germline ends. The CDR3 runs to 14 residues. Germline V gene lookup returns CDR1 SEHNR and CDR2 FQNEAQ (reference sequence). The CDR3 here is CASSRMGAQETQYF. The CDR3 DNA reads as TGTGCCAGCAGCCGTATGGGGGCACAAGAGACCCAGTACTTC. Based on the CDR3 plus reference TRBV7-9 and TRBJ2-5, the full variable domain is DTGVSQNPRHKITKRGQNVTFRCDPISEHNRLYWYRQTLGQGPEFLTYFQNEAQLEKSRLLSDRFSAERPKGSFSTLEIQRTEQGDSAMYLCASSRMGAQETQYFGPGTRLLVL.

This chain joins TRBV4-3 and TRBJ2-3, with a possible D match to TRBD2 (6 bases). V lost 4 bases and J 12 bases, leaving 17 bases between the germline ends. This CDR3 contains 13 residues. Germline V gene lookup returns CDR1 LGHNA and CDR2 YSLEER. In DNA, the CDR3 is TGCGCCAGCAGCCTCGCGGAGGGAGGCCGACAGTATTTT. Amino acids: CASSLAEGGRQYF.

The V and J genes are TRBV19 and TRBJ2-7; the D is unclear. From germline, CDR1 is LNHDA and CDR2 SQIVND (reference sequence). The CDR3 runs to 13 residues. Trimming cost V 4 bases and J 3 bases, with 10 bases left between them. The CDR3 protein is CASSTRHGYEQYF. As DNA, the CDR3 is TGTGCCAGTAGTACGCGGCACGGCTACGAGCAGTACTTC.

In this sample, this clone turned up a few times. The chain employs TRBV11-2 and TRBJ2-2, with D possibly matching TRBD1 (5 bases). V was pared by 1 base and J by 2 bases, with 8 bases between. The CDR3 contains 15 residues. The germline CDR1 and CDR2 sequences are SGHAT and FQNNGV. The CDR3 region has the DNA TGTGCCAGCAGCTTAGCAGGGCGCAACACCGGGGAGCTGTTTTTT. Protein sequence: CASSLAGRNTGELFF.

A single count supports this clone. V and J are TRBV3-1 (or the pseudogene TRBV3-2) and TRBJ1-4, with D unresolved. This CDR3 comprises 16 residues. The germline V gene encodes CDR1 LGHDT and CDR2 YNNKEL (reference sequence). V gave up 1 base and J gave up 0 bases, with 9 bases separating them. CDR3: CASSQGAGSTNEKLFF. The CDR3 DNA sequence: TGTGCCAGCAGCCAAGGAGCGGGTTCAACTAATGAAAAACTGTTTTTT.

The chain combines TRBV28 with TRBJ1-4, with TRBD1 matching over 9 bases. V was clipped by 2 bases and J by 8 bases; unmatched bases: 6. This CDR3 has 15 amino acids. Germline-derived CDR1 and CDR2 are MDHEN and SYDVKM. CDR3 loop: CASSLPTGGREKLFF. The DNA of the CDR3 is TGTGCCAGCAGTTTACCTACAGGGGGCAGAGAAAAACTGTTTTTT. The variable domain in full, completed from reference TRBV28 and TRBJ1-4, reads DVKVTQSSRYLVKRTGEKVFLECVQDMDHENMFWYRQDPGLGLRLIYFSYDVKMKEKGDIPEGYSVSREKKERFSLILESASTNQTSMYLCASSLPTGGREKLFFGSGTQLSVL.

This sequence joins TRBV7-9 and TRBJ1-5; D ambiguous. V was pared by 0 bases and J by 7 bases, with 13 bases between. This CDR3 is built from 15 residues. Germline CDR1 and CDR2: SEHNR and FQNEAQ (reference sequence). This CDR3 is CASSLADSPLQPQHF. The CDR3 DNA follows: TGTGCCAGCAGCTTAGCCGACTCGCCCTTGCAGCCCCAGCATTTT.

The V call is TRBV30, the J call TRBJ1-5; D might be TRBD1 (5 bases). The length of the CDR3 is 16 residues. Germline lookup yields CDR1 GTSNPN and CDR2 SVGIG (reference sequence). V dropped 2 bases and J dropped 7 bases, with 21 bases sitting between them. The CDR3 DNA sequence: TGTGCCTGGAGTCACTCCGGAGGGGTTTACGGACAGCCCCAGCATTTT. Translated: CAWSHSGGVYGQPQHF.

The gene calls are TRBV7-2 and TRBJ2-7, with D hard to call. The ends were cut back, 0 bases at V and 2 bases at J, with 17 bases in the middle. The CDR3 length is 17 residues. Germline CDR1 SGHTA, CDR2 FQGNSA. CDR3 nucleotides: TGTGCCAGCAGCTTAGCTCAATTCCAGGTCTCCACCTACGAGCAGTACTTC. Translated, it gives CASSLAQFQVSTYEQYF.

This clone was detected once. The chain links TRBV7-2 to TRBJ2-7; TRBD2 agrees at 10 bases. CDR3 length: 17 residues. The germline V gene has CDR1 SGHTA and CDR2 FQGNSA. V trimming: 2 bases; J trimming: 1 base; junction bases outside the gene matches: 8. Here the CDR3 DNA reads TGTGCCAGCAGCTTACTCGCGAGCGGGGGGGCATCCTACGAGCAGTACTTC. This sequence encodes CASSLLASGGASYEQYF.

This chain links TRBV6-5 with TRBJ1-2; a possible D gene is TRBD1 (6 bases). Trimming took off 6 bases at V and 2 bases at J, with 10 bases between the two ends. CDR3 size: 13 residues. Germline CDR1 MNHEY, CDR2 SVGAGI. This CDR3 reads CASSADRNYGYTF. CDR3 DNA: TGTGCCAGCAGCGCGGACAGAAACTATGGCTACACCTTC.

The CDR3, as DNA: TGTGCCAGCAGCTTAACTAGCCCGGGAGTAGGCGGGGAGCTGTTTTTT. Translating gives CASSLTSPGVGGELFF. The V call is TRBV11-2, the J call TRBJ2-2, with D possibly TRBD2 on 6 matching bases. The germline gives CDR1 SGHAT, CDR2 FQNNGV. The CDR3 is made up of 16 amino acids. V was pared by 2 bases and J by 7 bases, with 17 bases between.

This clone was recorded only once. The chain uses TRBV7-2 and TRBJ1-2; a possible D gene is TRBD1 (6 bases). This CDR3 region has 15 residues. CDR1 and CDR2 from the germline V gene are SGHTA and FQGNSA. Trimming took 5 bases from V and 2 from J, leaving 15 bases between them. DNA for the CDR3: TGTGCCAGCAGCCGGGCGGGGGGCATCAACTATGGCTACACCTTC. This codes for CASSRAGGINYGYTF.

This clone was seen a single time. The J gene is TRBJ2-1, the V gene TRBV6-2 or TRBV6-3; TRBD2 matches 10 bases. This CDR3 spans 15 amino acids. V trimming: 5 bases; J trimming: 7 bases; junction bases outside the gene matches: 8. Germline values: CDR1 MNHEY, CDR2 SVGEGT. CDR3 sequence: CASSRTSGGKNEQFF. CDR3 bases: TGTGCCAGCAGTAGGACTAGCGGAGGGAAAAATGAGCAGTTCTTC.

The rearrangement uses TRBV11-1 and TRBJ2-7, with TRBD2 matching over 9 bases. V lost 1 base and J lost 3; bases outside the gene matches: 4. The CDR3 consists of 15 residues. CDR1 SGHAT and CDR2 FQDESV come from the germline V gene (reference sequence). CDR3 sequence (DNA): TGTGCCAGCAGCTTAGAGGCGGGAGGGTACTACGAGCAGTACTTC. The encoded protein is CASSLEAGGYYEQYF.

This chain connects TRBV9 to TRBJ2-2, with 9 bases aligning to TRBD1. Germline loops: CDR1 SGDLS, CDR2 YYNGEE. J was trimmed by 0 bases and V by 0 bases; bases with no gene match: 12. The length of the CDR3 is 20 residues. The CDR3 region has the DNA TGTGCCAGCAGCGTAGCCTCAACCGGGACAGGGAGAGCGAACACCGGGGAGCTGTTTTTT. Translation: CASSVASTGTGRANTGELFF.

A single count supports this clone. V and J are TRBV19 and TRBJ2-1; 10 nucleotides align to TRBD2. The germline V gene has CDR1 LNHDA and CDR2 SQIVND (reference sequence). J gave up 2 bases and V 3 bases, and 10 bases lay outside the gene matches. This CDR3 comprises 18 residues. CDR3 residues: CASSIAFPSGGPYNEQFF. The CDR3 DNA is TGTGCCAGTAGTATTGCCTTCCCTAGCGGGGGCCCCTACAATGAGCAGTTCTTC.

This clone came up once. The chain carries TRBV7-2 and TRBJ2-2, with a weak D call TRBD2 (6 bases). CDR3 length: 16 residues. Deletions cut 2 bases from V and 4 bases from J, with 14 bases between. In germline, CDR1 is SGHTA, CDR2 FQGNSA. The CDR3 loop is CASSLSGRSATGELFF. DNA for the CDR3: TGTGCCAGCAGCTTATCCGGGAGATCGGCCACCGGGGAGCTGTTTTTT. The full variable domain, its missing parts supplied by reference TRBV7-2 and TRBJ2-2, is GAGVSQSPSNKVTEKGKDVELRCDPISGHTALYWYRQSLGQGLEFLIYFQGNSAPDKSGLPSDRFSAERTGGSVSTLTIQRTQQEDSAVYLCASSLSGRSATGELFFGEGSRLTVL.

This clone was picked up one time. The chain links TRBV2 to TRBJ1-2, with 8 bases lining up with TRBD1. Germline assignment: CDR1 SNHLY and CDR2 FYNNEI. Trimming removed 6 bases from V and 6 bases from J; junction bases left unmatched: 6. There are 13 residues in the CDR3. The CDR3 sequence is CASRETGVDGYTF. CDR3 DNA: TGTGCCAGCAGGGAGACAGGGGTAGATGGCTACACCTTC.

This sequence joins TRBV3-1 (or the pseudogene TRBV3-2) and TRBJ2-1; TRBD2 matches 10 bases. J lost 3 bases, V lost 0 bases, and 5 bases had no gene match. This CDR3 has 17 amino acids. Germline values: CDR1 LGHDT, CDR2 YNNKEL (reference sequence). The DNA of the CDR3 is TGTGCCAGCAGCCAAGATTCTAGGACTAGCGGCTACAATGAGCAGTTCTTC. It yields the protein CASSQDSRTSGYNEQFF.

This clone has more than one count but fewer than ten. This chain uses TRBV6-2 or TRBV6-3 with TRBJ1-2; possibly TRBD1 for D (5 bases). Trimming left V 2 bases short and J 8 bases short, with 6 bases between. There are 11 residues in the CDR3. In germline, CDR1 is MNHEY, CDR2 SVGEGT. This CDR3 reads CASSYPGGYTF. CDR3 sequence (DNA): TGTGCCAGCAGTTACCCAGGGGGCTACACCTTC.

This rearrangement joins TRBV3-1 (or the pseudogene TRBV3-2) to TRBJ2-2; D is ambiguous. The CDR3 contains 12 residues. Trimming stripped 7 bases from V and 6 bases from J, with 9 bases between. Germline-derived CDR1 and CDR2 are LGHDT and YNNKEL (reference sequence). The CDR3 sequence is CASNPRSGELFF. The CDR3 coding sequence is TGTGCCAGCAACCCGCGCTCCGGGGAGCTGTTTTTT.